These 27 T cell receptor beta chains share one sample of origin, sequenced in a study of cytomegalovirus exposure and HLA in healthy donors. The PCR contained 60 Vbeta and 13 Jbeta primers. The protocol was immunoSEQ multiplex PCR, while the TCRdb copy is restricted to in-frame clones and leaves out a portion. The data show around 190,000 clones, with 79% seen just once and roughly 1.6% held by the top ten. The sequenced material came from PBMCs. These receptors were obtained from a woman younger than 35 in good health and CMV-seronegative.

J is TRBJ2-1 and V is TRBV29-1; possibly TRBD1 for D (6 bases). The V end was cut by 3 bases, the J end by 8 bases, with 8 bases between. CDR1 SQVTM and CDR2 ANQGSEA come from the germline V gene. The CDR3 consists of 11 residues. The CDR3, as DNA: TGCAGCGTTGATGGGGGCCATGAGCAGTTCTTC. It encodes CSVDGGHEQFF.

CDR3 protein: CASSDGQTYEQYF. The CDR3 DNA is TGTGCCAGCAGTGACGGACAGACCTACGAGCAGTACTTC. This sequence joins TRBV25-1 and TRBJ2-7; TRBD1 is a possible D gene (6 bases). The germline CDR1 and CDR2 sequences are MGHDK and SYGVNS. The ends were cut back, 3 bases at V and 2 bases at J, with 8 bases in the middle. The CDR3 has 13 residues.

As DNA, the CDR3 is TGTGCCAGCAGCCAAGATCGGGGGTTTTCACCCCTCCACTTT. It yields the protein CASSQDRGFSPLHF. This chain joins TRBV14 and TRBJ1-6; D possibly corresponds to TRBD1 (5 bases). Germline V lookup: CDR1 SGHDN, CDR2 FVKESK. Trimming stripped 0 bases from V and 9 bases from J, with 9 bases between. The CDR3 extends over 14 amino acids.

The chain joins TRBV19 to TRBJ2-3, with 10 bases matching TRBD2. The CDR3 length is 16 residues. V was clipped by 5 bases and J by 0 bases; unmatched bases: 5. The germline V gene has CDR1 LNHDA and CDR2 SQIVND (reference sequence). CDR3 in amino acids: CASSASTSGSTDTQYF. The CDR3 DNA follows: TGTGCCAGTAGTGCTTCGACTAGCGGGAGCACAGATACGCAGTATTTT.

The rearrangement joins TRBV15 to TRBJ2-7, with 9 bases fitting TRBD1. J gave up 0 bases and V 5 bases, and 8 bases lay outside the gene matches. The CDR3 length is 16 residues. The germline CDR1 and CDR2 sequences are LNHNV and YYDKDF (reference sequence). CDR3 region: CATSGPGTGSSYEQYF. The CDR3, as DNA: TGTGCCACCAGCGGTCCCGGGACAGGGAGCTCCTACGAGCAGTACTTC.

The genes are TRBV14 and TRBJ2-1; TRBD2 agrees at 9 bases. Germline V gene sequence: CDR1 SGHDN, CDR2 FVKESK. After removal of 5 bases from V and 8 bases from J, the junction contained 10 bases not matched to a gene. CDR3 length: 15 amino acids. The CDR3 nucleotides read TGTGCCAGCAGCAAAATCAGGACTAGCGTGGATGAGCAGTTCTTC. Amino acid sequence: CASSKIRTSVDEQFF.

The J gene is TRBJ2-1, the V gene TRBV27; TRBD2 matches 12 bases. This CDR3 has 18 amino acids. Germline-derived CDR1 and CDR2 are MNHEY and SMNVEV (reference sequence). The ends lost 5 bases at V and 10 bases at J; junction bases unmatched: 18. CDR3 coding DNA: TGTGCCAGCAGTCTCCCTCGTGGACTAGCGGGACCTATTGGGGAGCAGTTCTTC. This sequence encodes CASSLPRGLAGPIGEQFF.

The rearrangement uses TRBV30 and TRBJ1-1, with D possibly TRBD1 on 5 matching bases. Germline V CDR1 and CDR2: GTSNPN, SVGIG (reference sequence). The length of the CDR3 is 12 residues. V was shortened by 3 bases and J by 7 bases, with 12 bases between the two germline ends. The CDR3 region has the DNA TGTGCCTGGAGACCTAGGGGATTTGAAGCTTTCTTT. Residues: CAWRPRGFEAFF.

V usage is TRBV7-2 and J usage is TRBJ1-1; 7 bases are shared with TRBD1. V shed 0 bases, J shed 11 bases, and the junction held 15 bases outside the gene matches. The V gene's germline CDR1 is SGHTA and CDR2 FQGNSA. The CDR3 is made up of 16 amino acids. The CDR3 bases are TGTGCCAGCAGCTTAGCGATCGAGGGGGCGCATATCCGGGCTTTCTTT. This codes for CASSLAIEGAHIRAFF.

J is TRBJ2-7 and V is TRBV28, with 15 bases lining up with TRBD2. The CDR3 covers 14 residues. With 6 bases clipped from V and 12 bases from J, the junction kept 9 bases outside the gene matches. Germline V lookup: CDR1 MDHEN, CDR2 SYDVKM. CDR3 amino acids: CASRLGLAGGMWYF. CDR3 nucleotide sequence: TGTGCCAGCAGGCTGGGACTAGCGGGGGGTATGTGGTACTTC. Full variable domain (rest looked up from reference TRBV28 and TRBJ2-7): DVKVTQSSRYLVKRTGEKVFLECVQDMDHENMFWYRQDPGLGLRLIYFSYDVKMKEKGDIPEGYSVSREKKERFSLILESASTNQTSMYLCASRLGLAGGMWYFGPGTRLTVT.

The DNA of the CDR3 is TGTGCCAGCAGTTTGGGCCCCCACGAGCAGTACTTC. This codes for CASSLGPHEQYF. This rearrangement joins TRBV28 to TRBJ2-7, with D unresolved. Germline CDR1 MDHEN, CDR2 SYDVKM. The CDR3 has 12 residues. The V gene lost 3 bases and the J gene lost 5 bases, with 8 bases spanning the gap.

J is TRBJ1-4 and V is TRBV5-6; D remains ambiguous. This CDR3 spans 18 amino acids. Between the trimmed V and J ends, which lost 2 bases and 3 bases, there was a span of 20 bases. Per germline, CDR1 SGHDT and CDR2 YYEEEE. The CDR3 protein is CASSFGRSTGFSNEKLFF. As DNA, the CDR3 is TGTGCCAGCAGCTTTGGGCGTAGTACGGGATTCTCTAATGAAAAACTGTTTTTT.

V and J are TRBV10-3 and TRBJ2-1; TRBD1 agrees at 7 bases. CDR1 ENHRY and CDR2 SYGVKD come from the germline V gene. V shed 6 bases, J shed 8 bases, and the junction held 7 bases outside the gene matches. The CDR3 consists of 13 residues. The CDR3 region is CAIRKGATDEQFF. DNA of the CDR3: TGTGCCATCAGAAAGGGGGCAACGGATGAGCAGTTCTTC.

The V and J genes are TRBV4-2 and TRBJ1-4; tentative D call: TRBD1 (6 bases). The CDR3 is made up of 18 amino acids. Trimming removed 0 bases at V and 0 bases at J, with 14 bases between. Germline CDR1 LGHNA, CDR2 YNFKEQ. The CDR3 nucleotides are TGTGCCAGCAGCCAAGATGGCAGGGGACACACAACTAATGAAAAACTGTTTTTT. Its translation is CASSQDGRGHTTNEKLFF.

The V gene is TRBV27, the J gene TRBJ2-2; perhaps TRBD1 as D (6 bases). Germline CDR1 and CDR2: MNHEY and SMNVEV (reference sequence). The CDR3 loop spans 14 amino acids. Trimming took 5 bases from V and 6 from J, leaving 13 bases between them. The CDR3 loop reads CASSRQGGPGELFF. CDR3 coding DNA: TGTGCCAGCAGTCGGCAAGGGGGACCCGGGGAGCTGTTTTTT.

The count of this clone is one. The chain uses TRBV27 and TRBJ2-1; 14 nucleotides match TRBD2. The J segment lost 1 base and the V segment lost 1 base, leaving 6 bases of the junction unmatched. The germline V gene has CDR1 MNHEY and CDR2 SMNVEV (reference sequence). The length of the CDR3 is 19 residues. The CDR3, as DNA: TGTGCCAGCAGTTTATGGGGACTAGCGGGAGTGGAGTCCTACAATGAGCAGTTCTTC. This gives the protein CASSLWGLAGVESYNEQFF.

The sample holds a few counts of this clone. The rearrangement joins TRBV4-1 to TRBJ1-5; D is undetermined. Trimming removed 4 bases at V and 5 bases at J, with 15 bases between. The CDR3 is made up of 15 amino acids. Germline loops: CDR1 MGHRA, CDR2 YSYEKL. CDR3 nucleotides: TGCGCCAGCAGCCTCGACCCCGCAGGTTATCAGCCCCAGCATTTT. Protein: CASSLDPAGYQPQHF.

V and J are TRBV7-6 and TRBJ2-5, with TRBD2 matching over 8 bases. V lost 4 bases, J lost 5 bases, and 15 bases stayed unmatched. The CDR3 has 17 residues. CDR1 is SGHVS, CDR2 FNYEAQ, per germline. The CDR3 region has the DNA TGTGCCAGCAGCTCCCCCGGGACTAGATTCGGTATGGAGACCCAGTACTTC. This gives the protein CASSSPGTRFGMETQYF.

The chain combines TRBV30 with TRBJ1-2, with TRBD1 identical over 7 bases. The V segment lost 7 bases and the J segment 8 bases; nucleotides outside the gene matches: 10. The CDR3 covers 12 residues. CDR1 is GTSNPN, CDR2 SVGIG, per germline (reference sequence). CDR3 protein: CASQTGLGGYTF. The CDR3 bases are TGTGCCTCACAGACAGGGCTGGGCGGCTACACCTTC. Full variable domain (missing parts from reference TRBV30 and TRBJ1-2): SQTIHQWPATLVQPVGSPLSLECTVEGTSNPNLYWYRQAAGRGLQLLFYSVGIGQISSEVPQNLSASRPQDRQFILSSKKLLLSDSGFYLCASQTGLGGYTFGSGTRLTVV.

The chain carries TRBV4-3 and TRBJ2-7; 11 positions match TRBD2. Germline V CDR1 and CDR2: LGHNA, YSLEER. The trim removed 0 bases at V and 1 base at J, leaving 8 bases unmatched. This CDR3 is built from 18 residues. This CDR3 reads CASSQDFSGRAGSYEQYF. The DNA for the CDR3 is TGCGCCAGCAGCCAAGATTTTAGCGGGAGGGCCGGTTCCTACGAGCAGTACTTC.

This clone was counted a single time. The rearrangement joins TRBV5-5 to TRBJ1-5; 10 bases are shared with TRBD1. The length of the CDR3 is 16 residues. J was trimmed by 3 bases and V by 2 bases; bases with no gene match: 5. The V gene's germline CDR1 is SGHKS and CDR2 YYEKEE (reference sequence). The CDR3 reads CASSFWTGGSNQPQHF. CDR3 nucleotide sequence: TGTGCCAGCAGCTTTTGGACAGGGGGGTCCAATCAGCCCCAGCATTTT.

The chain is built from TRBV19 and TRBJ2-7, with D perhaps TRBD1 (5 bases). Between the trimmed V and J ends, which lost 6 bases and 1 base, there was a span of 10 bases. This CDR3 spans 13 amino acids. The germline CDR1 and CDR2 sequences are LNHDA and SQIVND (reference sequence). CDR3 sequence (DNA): TGTGCCAGTAGGAACAGGAGATCCTACGAGCAGTACTTC. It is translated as CASRNRRSYEQYF.

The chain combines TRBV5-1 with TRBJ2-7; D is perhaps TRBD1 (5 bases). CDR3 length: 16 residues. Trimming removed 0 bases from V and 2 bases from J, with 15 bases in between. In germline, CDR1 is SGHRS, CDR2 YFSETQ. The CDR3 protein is CASSLGVSPGTYEQYF. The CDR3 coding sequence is TGCGCCAGCAGCTTGGGAGTATCTCCAGGGACCTACGAGCAGTACTTC.

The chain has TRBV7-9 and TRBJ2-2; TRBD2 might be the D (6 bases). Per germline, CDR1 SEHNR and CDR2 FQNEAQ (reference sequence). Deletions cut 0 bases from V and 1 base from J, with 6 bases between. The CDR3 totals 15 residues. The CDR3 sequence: CASSLAGGNTGELFF. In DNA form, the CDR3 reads TGTGCCAGCAGCTTAGCGGGGGGGAACACCGGGGAGCTGTTTTTT.

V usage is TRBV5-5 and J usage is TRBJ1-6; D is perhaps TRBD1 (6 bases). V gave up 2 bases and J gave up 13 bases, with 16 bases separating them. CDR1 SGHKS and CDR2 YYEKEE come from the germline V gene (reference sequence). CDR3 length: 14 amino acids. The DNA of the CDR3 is TGTGCCAGCAGCTTACGACAGGCCCCAGATCCCCTCCACTTT. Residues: CASSLRQAPDPLHF.

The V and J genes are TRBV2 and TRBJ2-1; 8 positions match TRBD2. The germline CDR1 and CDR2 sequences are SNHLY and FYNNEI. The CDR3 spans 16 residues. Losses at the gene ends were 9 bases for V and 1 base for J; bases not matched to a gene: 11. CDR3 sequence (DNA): TGTGCCAGTACCGGGAGGGGGGCTCATTCCTACAATGAGCAGTTCTTC. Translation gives CASTGRGAHSYNEQFF.

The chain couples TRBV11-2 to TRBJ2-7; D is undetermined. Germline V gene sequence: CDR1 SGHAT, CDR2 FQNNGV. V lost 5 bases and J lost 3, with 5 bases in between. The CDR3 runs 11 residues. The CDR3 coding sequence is TGTGCCAGCAGCCCCCTCTACGAGCAGTACTTC. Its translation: CASSPLYEQYF.